The T cell receptor beta chain under discussion was sequenced for a study of blood T cell repertoires in COVID-19. As for the study in general: Samples taken during acute and convalescent COVID-19 were collected in the United States, Italy and Spain. PBMCs, B-cell-depleted T cells, or T cells provided the cDNA or gDNA that made up the material.

Original handling: Amplification of reference gene primers provided the estimated nucleated cell counts. Sequencing used immunoSEQ multiplex PCR; TCRdb keeps in-frame clones, though not all of them. D and trimming were read from the DNA, whereas the V and J calls and clone size are those reported in that table. The sample has 75,000 to 90,000 clones, roughly 85% seen once. Deletions cut 2 bases from V and 2 bases from J, with 9 bases between. Per the germline V gene, CDR1 is GTSNPN and CDR2 is SVGIG (reference sequence). The CDR3 loop spans 13 amino acids. Sequencing input: peripheral blood. The chain recombines TRBV30 with TRBJ2-5; perhaps TRBD2 as D (6 bases). The sequence came from a human donor in a cohort sampled during active COVID-19. CDR3 in DNA: TGTGCCTGGAGTCGGGGGACTCAAGAGACCCAGTACTTC. This sequence encodes CAWSRGTQETQYF.